A single sample gave rise to the 13 T cell receptor beta chains below, sequenced in a study of blood T cell repertoires in COVID-19. Only in-frame clones appear in the TCRdb table, and some are missing; sequencing was by immunoSEQ multiplex PCR. The sample holds under 250,000 clones, around 82% seen once. The sequencing sample was made of peripheral blood. These receptors were collected from a woman over 75 with acute or convalescent COVID-19.

The chain is built from TRBV6-1 and TRBJ1-1; 8 positions agree with TRBD1. This CDR3 has 13 amino acids. Trimming took 4 bases from V and 8 from J; bases not matched to a gene: 6. Germline assignment: CDR1 MNHNS and CDR2 SASEGT. CDR3 DNA: TGTGCCAGCAGTGCGGACAGGGTGGAGGAAGCTTTCTTT. It encodes CASSADRVEEAFF.

J is TRBJ1-2 and V is TRBV6-1; tentatively, D is TRBD1 (6 bases). The V gene lost 0 bases and the J gene lost 12 bases, with 11 bases spanning the gap. Germline lookup yields CDR1 MNHNS and CDR2 SASEGT. CDR3 length: 12 amino acids. The CDR3 bases are TGTGCCAGCAGTGAAGCGGGGGCAGGTAACACCTTC. This sequence encodes CASSEAGAGNTF.

V is TRBV12-5 and J is TRBJ1-2; 9 nucleotides align to TRBD1. Germline trimming cut 1 base from V and 8 bases from J; bases unmatched to any gene: 2. Germline V CDR1 and CDR2: LGHNT, FRNRAP. The CDR3 totals 13 residues. In nucleotides, the CDR3 is TGTGCTAGTGGTTTGGGACAGGGGGGAGGCTACACCTTC. Its translation: CASGLGQGGGYTF. The whole variable domain, filled in from reference TRBV12-5 and TRBJ1-2, reads DARVTQTPRHKVTEMGQEVTMRCQPILGHNTVFWYRQTMMQGLELLAYFRNRAPLDDSGMPKDRFSAEMPDATLATLKIQPSEPRDSAVYFCASGLGQGGGYTFGSGTRLTVV.

This rearrangement joins TRBV21-1 to TRBJ1-2; the listed D gene, TRBD1, was not tested against the DNA. TRBV21-1 is a known pseudogene. This CDR3 spans 14 amino acids. The CDR3 protein is CASSKRQGNYGYTF. CDR3 in DNA: TGTGCCAGCAGCAAAAGGCAGGGCAACTATGGCTACACCTTC.

V is TRBV10-2 and J is TRBJ2-3, with D possibly being TRBD1 (5 bases). The V end lost 10 bases, the J end lost 7 bases, and 18 bases lay between the germline ends. The CDR3 extends over 13 amino acids. The germline gives CDR1 WSHSY, CDR2 SAAADI. The CDR3 reads CATQDGRANTQYF. In nucleotides, the CDR3 is TGCGCCACCCAGGACGGCAGGGCGAATACGCAGTATTTT.

This clone has more than one count but fewer than ten. V is TRBV6-5 and J is TRBJ1-1; D uncertain. Trimming removed 5 bases from V and 3 bases from J, with 10 bases in between. The CDR3 covers 13 residues. Germline CDR1 is MNHEY and CDR2 is SVGAGI. The CDR3, as DNA: TGTGCCAGCAGTCCAAAAGGAGACACTGAAGCTTTCTTT. Translating it yields CASSPKGDTEAFF.

This sequence joins TRBV5-1 and TRBJ2-5; TRBD1 agrees at 7 bases. This CDR3 contains 16 residues. Germline-derived CDR1 and CDR2 are SGHRS and YFSETQ. V gave up 4 bases and J gave up 0 bases; unmatched junction bases: 9. The CDR3 sequence: CASSIGTAIYQETQYF. The CDR3 nucleotides are TGCGCCAGCAGCATCGGGACAGCCATCTACCAAGAGACCCAGTACTTC.

V usage is TRBV3-1 (or the pseudogene TRBV3-2) and J usage is TRBJ1-2; D unclear. Germline assignment: CDR1 LGHDT and CDR2 YNNKEL (reference sequence). The CDR3 is 18 amino acids. V was shortened by 0 bases and J by 2 bases, with 19 bases between the two germline ends. This chain's CDR3 is CASSQDRVEAGFNYGYTF. The CDR3 DNA is TGTGCCAGCAGCCAAGATAGGGTCGAAGCGGGATTCAACTATGGCTACACCTTC.

The chain couples TRBV7-2 to TRBJ2-5, with TRBD2 identical over 7 bases. The CDR3 contains 14 residues. Germline CDR1 SGHTA, CDR2 FQGNSA. Germline trimming cut 3 bases from V and 4 bases from J; bases unmatched to any gene: 5. CDR3 in amino acids: CASSFRLAGETQYF. The CDR3 DNA reads as TGTGCCAGCAGCTTTAGACTAGCTGGAGAGACCCAGTACTTC.

The CDR3 bases are TGTGCCAGCAGCCGGACTAGCGGGACGAACACCGGGGAGCTGTTTTTT. Its translation is CASSRTSGTNTGELFF. The rearrangement joins TRBV7-3 to TRBJ2-2; 12 bases map to TRBD2. The CDR3 covers 16 residues. Germline assignment: CDR1 SGHTA and CDR2 FQGTGA. The V segment lost 5 bases and the J segment 0 bases; nucleotides outside the gene matches: 1.

The CDR3 here is CASRKGAVSGNTIYF. The CDR3 DNA reads as TGTGCCAGCAGGAAAGGCGCGGTCTCTGGAAACACCATATATTTT. This chain uses TRBV21-1 with TRBJ1-3. TRBV21-1 is a pseudogene. The CDR3 runs to 15 residues.

The V and J genes are TRBV3-1 (or the pseudogene TRBV3-2) and TRBJ1-2; no clear D. The CDR3 is made up of 15 amino acids. With 4 bases removed from V and 0 bases from J, the gap between germline ends came to 12 bases. From germline, CDR1 is LGHDT and CDR2 YNNKEL (reference sequence). The CDR3 DNA reads TGTGCCAGCAGCCCCAGGACTGGGGCTAACTATGGCTACACCTTC. Translation: CASSPRTGANYGYTF.

This clone was counted only a few times. V is TRBV24-1 and J is TRBJ1-3, with a possible D match to TRBD1 (6 bases). The V and J ends lost 4 bases and 4 bases respectively, with 10 bases between them. Germline loops: CDR1 KGHDR, CDR2 SFDVKD. CDR3 length equals 14 residues. CDR3 bases: TGTGCCACCAGTGACTACAGGGTGGGAAACACCATATATTTT. Its translation is CATSDYRVGNTIYF.